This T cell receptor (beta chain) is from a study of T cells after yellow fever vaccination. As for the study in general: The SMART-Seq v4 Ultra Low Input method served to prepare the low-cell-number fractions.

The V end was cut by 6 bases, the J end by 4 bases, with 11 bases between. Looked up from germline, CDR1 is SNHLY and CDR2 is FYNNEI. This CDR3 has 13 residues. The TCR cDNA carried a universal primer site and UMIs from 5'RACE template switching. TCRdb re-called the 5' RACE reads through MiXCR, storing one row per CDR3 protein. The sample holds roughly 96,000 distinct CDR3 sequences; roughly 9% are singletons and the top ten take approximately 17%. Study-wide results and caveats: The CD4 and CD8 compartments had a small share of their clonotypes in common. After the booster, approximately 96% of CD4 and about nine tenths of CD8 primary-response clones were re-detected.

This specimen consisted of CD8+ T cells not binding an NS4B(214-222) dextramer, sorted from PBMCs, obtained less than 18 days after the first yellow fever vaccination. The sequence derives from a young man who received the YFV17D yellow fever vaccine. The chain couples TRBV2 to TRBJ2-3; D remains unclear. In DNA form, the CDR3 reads TGTGCCAGCAGGGCTTGGAGCGCAGATACGCAGTATTTT. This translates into CASRAWSADTQYF.